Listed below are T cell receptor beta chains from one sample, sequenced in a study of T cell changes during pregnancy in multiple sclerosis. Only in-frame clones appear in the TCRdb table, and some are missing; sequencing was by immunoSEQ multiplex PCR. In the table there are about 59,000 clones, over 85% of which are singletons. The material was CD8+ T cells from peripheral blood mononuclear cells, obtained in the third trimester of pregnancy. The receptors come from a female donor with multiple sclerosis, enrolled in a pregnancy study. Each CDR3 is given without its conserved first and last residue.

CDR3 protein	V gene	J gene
ASSLWIGQGYTEAF	TRBV5-1	TRBJ1-1
ASSPPRGGGQF	TRBV18	TRBJ2-1
ASSLAAGNTIY	TRBV28	TRBJ1-3
ASSKMGGLKTQY	TRBV21-1	TRBJ2-5
ASSYSAQLITYEQY	TRBV6-5	TRBJ2-7
ASSVRGAGLNTGELF	TRBV4-3	TRBJ2-2
ASSQTAGAPYEQY	TRBV4-1	TRBJ2-7
ASTSTSGGIADTQY	TRBV28	TRBJ2-3
ASSVTGGNTEAF	TRBV9	TRBJ1-1
ASSPLAGGNNEQF	TRBV19	TRBJ2-1
ASSLMGPEAF	TRBV6-6	TRBJ1-1
ASSFDNEQF	TRBV13	TRBJ2-1